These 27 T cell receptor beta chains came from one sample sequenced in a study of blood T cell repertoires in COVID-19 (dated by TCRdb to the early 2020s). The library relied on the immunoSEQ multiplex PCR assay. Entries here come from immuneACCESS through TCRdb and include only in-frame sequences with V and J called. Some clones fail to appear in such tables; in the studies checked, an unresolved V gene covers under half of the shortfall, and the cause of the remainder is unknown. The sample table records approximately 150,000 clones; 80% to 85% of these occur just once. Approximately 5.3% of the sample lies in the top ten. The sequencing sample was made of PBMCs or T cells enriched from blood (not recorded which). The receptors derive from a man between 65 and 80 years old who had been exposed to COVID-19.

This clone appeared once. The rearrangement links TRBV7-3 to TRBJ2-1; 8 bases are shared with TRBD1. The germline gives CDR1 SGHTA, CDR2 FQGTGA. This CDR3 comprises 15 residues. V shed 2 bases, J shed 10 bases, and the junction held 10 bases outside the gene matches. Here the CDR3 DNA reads TGTGCCAGCAGCTTACAAAGATCGACAGGGGACGAGCAGTTCTTC. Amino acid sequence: CASSLQRSTGDEQFF.

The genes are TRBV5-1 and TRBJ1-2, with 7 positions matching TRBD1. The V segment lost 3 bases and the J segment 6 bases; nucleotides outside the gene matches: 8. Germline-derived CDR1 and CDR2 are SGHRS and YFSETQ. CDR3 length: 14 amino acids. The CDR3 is CASSSTGMTNGYTF. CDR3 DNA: TGCGCCAGCAGCTCGACAGGGATGACGAATGGCTACACCTTC.

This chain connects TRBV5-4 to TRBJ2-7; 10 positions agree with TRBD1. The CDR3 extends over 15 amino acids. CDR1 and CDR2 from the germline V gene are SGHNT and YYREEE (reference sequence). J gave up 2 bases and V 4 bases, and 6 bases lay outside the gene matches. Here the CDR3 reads CASSPGQGVPYEQYF. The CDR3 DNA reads TGTGCCAGCAGCCCTGGACAGGGGGTTCCCTACGAGCAGTACTTC. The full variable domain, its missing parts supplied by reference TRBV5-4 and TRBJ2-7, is ETGVTQSPTHLIKTRGQQVTLRCSSQSGHNTVSWYQQALGQGPQFIFQYYREEENGRGNFPPRFSGLQFPNYSSELNVNALELDDSALYLCASSPGQGVPYEQYFGPGTRLTVT.

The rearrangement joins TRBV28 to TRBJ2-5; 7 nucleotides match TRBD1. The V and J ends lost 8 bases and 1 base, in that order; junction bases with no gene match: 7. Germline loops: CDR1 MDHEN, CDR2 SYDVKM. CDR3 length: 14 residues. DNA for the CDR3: TGTGCCAGCTCCAGGGGGAATGGCCAAGAGACCCAGTACTTC. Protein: CASSRGNGQETQYF.

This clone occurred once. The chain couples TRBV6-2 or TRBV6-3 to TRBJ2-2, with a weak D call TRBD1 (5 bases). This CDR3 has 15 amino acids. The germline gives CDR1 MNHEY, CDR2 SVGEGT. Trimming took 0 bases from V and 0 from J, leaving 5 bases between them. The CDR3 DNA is TGTGCCAGCAGTTACTCGACAGCGAACACCGGGGAGCTGTTTTTT. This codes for CASSYSTANTGELFF.

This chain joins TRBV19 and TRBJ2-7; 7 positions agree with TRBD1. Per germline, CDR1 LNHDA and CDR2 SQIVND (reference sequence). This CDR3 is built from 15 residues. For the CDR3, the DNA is TGTGCTACTGCCCCCTTTGGACAGGCGTTCTACGAGCAGTACTTC. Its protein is CATAPFGQAFYEQYF.

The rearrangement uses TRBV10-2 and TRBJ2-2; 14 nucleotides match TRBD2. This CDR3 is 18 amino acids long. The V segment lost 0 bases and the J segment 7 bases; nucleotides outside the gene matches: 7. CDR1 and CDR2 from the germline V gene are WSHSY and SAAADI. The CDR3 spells CASSESTSGRAGVGELFF. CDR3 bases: TGCGCCAGCAGTGAGTCGACTAGCGGGAGGGCCGGAGTCGGGGAGCTGTTTTTT.

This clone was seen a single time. In DNA, the CDR3 is TGTGCCAGCAGAACAACAGGGATCTCCTACGAGCAGTACTTC. It specifies CASRTTGISYEQYF. The J gene is TRBJ2-7, the V gene TRBV2; D possibly corresponds to TRBD1 (6 bases). This CDR3 has 14 amino acids. Germline CDR1 reads SNHLY; CDR2 reads FYNNEI. V was cut by 6 bases and J by 0 bases, with 12 bases left in between.

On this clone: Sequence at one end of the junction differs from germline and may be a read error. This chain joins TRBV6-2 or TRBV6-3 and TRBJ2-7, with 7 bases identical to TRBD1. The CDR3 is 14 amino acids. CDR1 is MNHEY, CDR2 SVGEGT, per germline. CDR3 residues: CASIPRDSRESPTF. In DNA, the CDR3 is TGTGCCAGCATCCCCAGGGACAGCCGAGAGTCTCCGACGTTC.

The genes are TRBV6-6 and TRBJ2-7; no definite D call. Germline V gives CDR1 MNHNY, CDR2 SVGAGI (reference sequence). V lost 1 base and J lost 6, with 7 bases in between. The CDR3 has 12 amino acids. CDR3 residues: CASSYLKSEQYF. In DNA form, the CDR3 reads TGTGCCAGCAGTTACTTAAAATCCGAGCAGTACTTC.

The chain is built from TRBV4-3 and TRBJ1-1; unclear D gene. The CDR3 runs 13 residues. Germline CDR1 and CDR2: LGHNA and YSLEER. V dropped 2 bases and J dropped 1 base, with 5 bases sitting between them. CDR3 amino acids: CASSQKANTEAFF. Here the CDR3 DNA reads TGCGCCAGCAGCCAAAAAGCGAACACTGAAGCTTTCTTT.

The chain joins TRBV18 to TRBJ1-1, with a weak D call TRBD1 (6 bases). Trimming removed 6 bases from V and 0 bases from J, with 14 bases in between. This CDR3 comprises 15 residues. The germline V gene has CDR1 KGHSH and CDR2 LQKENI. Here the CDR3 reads CASSPFGQMNTEAFF. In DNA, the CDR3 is TGTGCCAGCTCTCCCTTCGGACAGATGAACACTGAAGCTTTCTTT.

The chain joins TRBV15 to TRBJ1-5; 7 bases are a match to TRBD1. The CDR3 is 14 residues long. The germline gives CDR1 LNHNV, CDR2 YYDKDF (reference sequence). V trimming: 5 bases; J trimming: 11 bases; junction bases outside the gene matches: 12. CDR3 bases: TGTGCCACCAGCGGACAACAGGGGTCTCGATCCCAGCATTTT. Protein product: CATSGQQGSRSQHF.

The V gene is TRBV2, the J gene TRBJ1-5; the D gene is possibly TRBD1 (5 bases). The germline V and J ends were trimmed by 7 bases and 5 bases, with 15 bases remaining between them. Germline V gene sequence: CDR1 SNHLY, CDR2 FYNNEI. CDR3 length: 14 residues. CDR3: CASKFTGTHQPQHF. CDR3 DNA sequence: TGTGCCAGCAAGTTCACAGGAACCCATCAGCCCCAGCATTTT.

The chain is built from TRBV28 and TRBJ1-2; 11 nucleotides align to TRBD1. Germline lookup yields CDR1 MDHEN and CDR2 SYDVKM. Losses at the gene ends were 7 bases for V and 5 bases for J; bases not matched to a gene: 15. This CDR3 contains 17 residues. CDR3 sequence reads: CASTSPGTGGRGYGYTF. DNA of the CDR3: TGTGCCAGCACCTCACCCGGGACAGGGGGTCGGGGGTATGGCTACACCTTC.

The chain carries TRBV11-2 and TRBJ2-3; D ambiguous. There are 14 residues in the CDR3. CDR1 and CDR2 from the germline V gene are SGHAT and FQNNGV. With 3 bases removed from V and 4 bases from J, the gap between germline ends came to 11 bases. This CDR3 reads CASSLGSLPDTQYF. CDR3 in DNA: TGTGCCAGCAGCTTGGGCAGCCTTCCAGATACGCAGTATTTT.

DNA for the CDR3: TGTGCCAGCAGTCCCCAGGTGGCCATTCAGTACTTC. Protein product: CASSPQVAIQYF. The gene calls are TRBV12-3 or TRBV12-4 and TRBJ2-4; no definite D call. With 5 bases removed from V and 9 bases from J, the gap between germline ends came to 11 bases. There are 12 residues in the CDR3.

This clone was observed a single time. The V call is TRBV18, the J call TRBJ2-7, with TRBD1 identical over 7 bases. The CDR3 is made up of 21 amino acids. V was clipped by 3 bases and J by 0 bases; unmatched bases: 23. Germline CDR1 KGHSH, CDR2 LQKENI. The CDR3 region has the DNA TGTGCCAGCTCACCTTCTTTCGGCCCGCGCGGAACAGGGGCTGGCTCCTACGAGCAGTACTTC. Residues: CASSPSFGPRGTGAGSYEQYF.

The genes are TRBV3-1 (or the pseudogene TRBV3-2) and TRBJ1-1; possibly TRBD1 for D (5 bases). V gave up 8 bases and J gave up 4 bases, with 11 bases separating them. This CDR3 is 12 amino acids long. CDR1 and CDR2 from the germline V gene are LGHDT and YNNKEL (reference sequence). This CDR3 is CASGRGPTEAFF. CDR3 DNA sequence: TGTGCCAGCGGAAGGGGCCCCACTGAAGCTTTCTTT.

In DNA, the CDR3 is TGTGCCAGCAGACCTAGCGGTCTATTGGGTGAGCAGTTCTTC. This gives the protein CASRPSGLLGEQFF. This chain uses TRBV2 with TRBJ2-1; 7 bases are shared with TRBD2. CDR1 and CDR2 (germline): SNHLY, FYNNEI. This CDR3 comprises 14 residues. V lost 6 bases and J lost 9; bases outside the gene matches: 11.

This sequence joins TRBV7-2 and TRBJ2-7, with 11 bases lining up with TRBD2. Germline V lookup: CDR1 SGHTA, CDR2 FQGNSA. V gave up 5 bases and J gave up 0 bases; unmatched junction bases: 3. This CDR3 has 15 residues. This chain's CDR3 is CASSLSGRVSYEQYF. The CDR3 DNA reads TGTGCCAGCAGCCTTAGCGGGAGGGTCTCCTACGAGCAGTACTTC.

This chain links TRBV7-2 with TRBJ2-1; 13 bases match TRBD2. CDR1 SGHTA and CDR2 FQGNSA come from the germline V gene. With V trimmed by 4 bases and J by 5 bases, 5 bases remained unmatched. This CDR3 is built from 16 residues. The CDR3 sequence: CASSSGLAGVNNEQFF. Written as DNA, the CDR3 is TGTGCCAGCAGCTCCGGACTAGCGGGGGTCAACAATGAGCAGTTCTTC.

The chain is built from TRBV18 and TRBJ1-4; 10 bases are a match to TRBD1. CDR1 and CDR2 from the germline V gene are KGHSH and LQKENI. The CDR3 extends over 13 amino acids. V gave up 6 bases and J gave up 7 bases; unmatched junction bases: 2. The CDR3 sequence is CASSDRGLEKLFF. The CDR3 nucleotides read TGTGCCAGCTCTGACAGGGGGCTTGAAAAACTGTTTTTT.

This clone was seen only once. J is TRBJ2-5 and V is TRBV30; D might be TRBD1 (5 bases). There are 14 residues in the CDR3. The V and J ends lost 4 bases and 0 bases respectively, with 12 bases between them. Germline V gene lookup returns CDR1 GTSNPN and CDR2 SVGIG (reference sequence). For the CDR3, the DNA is TGTGCCTGGATGTCTCGACAGTACCAAGAGACCCAGTACTTC. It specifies CAWMSRQYQETQYF.

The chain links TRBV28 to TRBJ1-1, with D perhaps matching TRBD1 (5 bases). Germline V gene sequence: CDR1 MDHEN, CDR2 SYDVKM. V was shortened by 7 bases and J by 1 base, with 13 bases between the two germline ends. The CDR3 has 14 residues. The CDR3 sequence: CASNGGIGNTEAFF. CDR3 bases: TGTGCCAGCAACGGGGGGATTGGGAACACTGAAGCTTTCTTT.

CDR3 protein: CASSPKQVCGNQPQHF. The CDR3 DNA reads TGCGCCAGCAGCCCTAAACAGGTTTGTGGCAATCAGCCCCAGCATTTT. The chain recombines TRBV4-3 with TRBJ1-5; D might be TRBD1 (5 bases). The V gene lost 4 bases and the J gene lost 2 bases, with 15 bases spanning the gap. Germline values: CDR1 LGHNA, CDR2 YSLEER. CDR3 size: 16 residues.

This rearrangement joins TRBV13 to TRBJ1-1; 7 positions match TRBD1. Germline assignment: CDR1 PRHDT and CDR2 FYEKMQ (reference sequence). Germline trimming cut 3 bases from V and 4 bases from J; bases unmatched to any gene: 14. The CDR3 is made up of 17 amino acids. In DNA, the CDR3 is TGTGCCAGCAGCTTCTTCCCCGGGACAGCTTTGGGCACTGAAGCTTTCTTT. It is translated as CASSFFPGTALGTEAFF.